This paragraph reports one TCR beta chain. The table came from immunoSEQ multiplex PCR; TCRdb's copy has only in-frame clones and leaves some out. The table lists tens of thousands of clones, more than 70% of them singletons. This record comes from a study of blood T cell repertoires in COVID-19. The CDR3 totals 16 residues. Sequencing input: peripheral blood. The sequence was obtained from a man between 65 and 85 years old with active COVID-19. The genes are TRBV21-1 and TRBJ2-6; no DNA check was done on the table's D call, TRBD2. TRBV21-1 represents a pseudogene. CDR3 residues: CASSEPGSSGANVLTF. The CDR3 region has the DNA TGTGCCAGCAGCGAGCCGGGTTCCTCTGGGGCCAACGTCCTGACTTTC.